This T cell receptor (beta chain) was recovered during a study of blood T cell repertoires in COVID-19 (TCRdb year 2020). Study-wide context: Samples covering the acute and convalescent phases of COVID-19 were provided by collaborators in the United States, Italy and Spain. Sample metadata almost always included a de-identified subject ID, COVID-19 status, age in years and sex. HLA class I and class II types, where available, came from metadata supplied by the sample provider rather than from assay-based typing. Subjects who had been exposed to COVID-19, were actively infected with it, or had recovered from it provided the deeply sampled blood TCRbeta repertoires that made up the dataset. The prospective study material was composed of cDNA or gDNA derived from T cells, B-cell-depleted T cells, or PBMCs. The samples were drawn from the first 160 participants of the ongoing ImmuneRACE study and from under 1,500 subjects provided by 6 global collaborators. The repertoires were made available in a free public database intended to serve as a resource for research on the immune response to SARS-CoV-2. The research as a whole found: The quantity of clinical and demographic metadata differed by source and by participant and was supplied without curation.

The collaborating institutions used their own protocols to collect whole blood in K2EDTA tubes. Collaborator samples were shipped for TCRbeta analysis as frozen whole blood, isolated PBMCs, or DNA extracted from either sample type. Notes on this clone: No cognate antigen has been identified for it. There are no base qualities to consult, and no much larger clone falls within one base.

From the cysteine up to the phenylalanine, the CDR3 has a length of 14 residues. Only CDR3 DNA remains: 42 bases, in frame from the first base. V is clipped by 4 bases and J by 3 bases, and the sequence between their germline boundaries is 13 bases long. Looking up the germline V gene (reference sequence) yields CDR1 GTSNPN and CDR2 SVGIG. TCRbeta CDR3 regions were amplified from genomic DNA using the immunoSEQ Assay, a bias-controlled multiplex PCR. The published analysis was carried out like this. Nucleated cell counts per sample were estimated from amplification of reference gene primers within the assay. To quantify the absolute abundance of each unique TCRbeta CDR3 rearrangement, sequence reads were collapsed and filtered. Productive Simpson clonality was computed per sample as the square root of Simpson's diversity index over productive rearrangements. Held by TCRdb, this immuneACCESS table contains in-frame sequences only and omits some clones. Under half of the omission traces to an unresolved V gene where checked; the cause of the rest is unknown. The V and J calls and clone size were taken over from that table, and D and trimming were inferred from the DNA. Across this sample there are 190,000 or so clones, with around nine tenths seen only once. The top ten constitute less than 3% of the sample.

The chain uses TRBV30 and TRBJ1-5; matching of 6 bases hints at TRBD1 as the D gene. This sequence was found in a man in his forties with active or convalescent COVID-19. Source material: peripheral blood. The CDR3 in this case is CAWTGDSDNQPQHF. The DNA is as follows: TGTGCCTGGACAGGGGATTCCGACAATCAGCCCCAGCATTTT.